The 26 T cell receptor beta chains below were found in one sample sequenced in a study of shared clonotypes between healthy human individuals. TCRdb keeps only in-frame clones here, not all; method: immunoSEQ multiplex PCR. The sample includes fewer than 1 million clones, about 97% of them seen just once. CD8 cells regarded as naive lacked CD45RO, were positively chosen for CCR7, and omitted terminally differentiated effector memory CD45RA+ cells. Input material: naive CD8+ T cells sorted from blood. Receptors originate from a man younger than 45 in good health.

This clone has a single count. DNA for the CDR3: TGTGCCAGCAGAGACCCCTTTAGCGGATCCTACGAGCAGTACTTC. Translating gives CASRDPFSGSYEQYF. J is TRBJ2-7 and V is TRBV6-1, with D possibly being TRBD2 (6 bases). The CDR3 is 15 residues long. Germline CDR1 and CDR2: MNHNS and SASEGT. V gave up 6 bases and J gave up 1 base, with 16 bases separating them.

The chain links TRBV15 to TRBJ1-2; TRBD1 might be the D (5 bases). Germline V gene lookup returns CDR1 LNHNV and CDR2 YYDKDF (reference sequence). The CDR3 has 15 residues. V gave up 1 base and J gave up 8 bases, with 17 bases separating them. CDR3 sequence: CATSRGGGTGDGYTF. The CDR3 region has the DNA TGTGCCACCAGCAGAGGGGGCGGTACGGGGGACGGCTACACCTTC.

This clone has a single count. In DNA, the CDR3 is TGTGCCAGCTCACCAGTAGGGGGGGGTAATGAGCAGTTCTTC. Encoded protein: CASSPVGGGNEQFF. V usage is TRBV18 and J usage is TRBJ2-1, with D perhaps TRBD2 (7 bases). The CDR3 sequence is 14 residues long. In germline, CDR1 is KGHSH, CDR2 LQKENI. V was cut by 2 bases and J by 7 bases, with 12 bases left in between.

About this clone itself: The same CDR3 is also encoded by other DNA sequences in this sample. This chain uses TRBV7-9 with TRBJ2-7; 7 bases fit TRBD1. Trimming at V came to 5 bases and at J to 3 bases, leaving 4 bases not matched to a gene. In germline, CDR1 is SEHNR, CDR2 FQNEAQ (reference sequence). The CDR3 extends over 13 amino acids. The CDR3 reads CASSPTGFYEQYF. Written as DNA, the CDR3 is TGTGCCAGCAGCCCGACAGGGTTCTACGAGCAGTACTTC.

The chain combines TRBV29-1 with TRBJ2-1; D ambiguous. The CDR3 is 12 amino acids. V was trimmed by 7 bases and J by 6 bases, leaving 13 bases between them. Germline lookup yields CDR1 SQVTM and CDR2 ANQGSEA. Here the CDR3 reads CSAEVGSNEQFF. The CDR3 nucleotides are TGCAGCGCCGAAGTGGGAAGCAATGAGCAGTTCTTC.

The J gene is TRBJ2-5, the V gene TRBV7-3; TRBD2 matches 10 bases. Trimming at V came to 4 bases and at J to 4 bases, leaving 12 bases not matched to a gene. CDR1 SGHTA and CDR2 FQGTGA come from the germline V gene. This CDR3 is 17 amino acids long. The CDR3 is CASSSISGGRGAETQYF. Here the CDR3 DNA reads TGTGCCAGCAGCTCAATTAGCGGGGGGAGAGGTGCAGAGACCCAGTACTTC.

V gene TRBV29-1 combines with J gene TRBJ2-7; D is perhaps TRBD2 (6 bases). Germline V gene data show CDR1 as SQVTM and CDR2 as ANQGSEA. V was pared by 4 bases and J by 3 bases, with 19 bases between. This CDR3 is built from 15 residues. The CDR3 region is CSVVSPGLYRYEQYF. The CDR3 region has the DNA TGCAGCGTTGTATCTCCGGGACTTTACCGCTACGAGCAGTACTTC.

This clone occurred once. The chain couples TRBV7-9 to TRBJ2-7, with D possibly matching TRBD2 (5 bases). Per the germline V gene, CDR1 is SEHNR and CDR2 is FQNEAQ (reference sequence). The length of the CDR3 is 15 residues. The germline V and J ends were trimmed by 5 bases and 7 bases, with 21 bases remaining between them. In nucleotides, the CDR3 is TGTGCCAGCAGCATGACTACCAACAGCCTGGGGGAGCAGTACTTC. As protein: CASSMTTNSLGEQYF.

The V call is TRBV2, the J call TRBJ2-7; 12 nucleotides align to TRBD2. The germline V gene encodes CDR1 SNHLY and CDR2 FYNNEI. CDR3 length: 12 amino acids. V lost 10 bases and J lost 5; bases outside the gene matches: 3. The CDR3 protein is CATGLAGHEQYF. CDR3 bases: TGTGCCACCGGACTAGCGGGGCACGAGCAGTACTTC. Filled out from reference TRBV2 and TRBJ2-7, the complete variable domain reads EPEVTQTPSHQVTQMGQEVILRCVPISNHLYFYWYRQILGQKVEFLVSFYNNEISEKSEIFDDQFSVERPDGSNFTLKIRSTKLEDSAMYFCATGLAGHEQYFGPGTRLTVT.

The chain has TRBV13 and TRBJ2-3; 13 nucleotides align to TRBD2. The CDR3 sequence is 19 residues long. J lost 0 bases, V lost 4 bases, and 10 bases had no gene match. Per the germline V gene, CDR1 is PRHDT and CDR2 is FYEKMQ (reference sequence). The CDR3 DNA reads TGTGCCAGCAGCTCCGGGACTAGCGGGGCCCATTCTAGCACAGATACGCAGTATTTT. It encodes CASSSGTSGAHSSTDTQYF. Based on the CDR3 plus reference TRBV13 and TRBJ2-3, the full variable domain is AAGVIQSPRHLIKEKRETATLKCYPIPRHDTVYWYQQGPGQDPQFLISFYEKMQSDKGSIPDRFSAQQFSDYHSELNMSSLELGDSALYFCASSSGTSGAHSSTDTQYFGPGTRLTVL.

The CDR3 DNA reads as TGTGCCAGCAGTTACGCAGGAAACAAAAACATTCAGTACTTC. As protein: CASSYAGNKNIQYF. The genes are TRBV6-5 and TRBJ2-4; no definite D call. The ends were cut back, 2 bases at V and 3 bases at J, with 8 bases in the middle. There are 14 residues in the CDR3. Germline V CDR1 and CDR2: MNHEY, SVGAGI.

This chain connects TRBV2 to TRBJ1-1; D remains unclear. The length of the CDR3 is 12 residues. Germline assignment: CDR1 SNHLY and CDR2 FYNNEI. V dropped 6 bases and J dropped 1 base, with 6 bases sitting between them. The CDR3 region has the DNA TGTGCCAGCAGACAGCCGAACACTGAAGCTTTCTTT. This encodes CASRQPNTEAFF.

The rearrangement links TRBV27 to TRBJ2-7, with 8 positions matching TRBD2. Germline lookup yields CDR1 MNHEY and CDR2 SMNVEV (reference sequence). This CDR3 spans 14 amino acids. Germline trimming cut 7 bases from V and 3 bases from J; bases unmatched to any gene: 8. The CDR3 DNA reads TGTGCCAGCAAACCCGGGACTAGGGACTACGAGCAGTACTTC. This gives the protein CASKPGTRDYEQYF.

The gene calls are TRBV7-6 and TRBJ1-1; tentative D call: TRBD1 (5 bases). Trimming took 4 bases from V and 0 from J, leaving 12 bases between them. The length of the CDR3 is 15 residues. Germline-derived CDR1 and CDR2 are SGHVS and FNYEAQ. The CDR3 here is CASSSQAGVNTEAFF. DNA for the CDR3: TGTGCCAGCAGCTCACAGGCAGGCGTGAACACTGAAGCTTTCTTT.

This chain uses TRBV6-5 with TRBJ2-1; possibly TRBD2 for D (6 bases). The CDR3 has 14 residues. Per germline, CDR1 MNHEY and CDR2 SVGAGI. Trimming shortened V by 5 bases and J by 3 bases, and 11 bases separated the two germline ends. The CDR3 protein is CASSPLSGYNEQFF. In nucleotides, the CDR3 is TGTGCCAGCAGTCCCCTTAGCGGCTACAATGAGCAGTTCTTC.

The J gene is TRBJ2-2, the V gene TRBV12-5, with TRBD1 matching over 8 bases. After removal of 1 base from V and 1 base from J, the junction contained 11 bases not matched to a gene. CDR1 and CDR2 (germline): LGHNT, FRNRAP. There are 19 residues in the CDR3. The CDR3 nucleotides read TGTGCTAGTGGTTTGGACTTAACGGAGGGGACAGGGAACACCGGGGAGCTGTTTTTT. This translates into CASGLDLTEGTGNTGELFF.

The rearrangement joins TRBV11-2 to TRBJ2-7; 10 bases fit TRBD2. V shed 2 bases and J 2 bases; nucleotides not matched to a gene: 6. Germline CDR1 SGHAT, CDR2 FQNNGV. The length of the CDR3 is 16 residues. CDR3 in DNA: TGTGCCAGCAGCTTAATAGCTAGCGGGAGTACCTACGAGCAGTACTTC. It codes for CASSLIASGSTYEQYF.

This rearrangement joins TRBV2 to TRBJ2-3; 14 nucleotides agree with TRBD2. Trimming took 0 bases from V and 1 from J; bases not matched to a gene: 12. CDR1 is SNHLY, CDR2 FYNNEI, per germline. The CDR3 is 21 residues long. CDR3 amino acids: CASSEAAGLAGGGRGTDTQYF. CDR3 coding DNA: TGTGCCAGCAGTGAAGCCGCCGGACTAGCGGGAGGTGGACGAGGCACAGATACGCAGTATTTT. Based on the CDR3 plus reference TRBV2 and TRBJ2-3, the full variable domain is EPEVTQTPSHQVTQMGQEVILRCVPISNHLYFYWYRQILGQKVEFLVSFYNNEISEKSEIFDDQFSVERPDGSNFTLKIRSTKLEDSAMYFCASSEAAGLAGGGRGTDTQYFGPGTRLTVL.

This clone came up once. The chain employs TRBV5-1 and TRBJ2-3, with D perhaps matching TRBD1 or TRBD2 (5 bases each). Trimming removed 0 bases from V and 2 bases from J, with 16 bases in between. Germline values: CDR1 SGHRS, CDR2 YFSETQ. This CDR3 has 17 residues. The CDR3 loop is CASSLAHGTAHTDTQYF. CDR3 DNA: TGCGCCAGCAGCTTGGCCCACGGGACCGCTCACACAGATACGCAGTATTTT.

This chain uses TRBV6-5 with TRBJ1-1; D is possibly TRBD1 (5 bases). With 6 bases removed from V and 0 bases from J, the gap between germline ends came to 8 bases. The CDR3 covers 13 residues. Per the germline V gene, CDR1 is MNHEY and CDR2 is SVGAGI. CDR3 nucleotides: TGTGCCAGCAGCGACAGCCTGAACACTGAAGCTTTCTTT. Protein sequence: CASSDSLNTEAFF.

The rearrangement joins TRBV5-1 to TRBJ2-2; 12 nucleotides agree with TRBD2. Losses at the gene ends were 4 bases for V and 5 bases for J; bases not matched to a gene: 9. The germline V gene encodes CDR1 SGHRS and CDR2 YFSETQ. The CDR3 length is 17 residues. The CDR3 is CASSKRLAGAETGELFF. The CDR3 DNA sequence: TGCGCCAGCAGCAAGAGACTAGCGGGAGCTGAAACCGGGGAGCTGTTTTTT.

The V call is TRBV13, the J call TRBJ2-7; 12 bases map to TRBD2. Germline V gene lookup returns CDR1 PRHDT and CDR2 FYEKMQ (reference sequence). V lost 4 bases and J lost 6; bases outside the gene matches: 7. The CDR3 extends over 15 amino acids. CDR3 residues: CASSSGLAGIFEQYF. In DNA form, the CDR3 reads TGTGCCAGCAGCTCCGGACTAGCGGGAATTTTCGAGCAGTACTTC. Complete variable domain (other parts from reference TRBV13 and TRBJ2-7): AAGVIQSPRHLIKEKRETATLKCYPIPRHDTVYWYQQGPGQDPQFLISFYEKMQSDKGSIPDRFSAQQFSDYHSELNMSSLELGDSALYFCASSSGLAGIFEQYFGPGTRLTVT.

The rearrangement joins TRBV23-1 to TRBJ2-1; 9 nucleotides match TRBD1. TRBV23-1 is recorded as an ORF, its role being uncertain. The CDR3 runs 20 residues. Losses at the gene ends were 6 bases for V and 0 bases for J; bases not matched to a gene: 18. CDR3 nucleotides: TGCGCCAGCAGCCCGACTCCGGGACAGGGCCTACTTTTCTCCTACAATGAGCAGTTCTTC. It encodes CASSPTPGQGLLFSYNEQFF.

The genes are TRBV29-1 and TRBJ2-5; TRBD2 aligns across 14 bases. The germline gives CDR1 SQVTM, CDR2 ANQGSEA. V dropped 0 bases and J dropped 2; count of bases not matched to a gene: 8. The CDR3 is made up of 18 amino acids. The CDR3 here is CSVEEGGTSGRAQETQYF. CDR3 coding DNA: TGCAGCGTTGAAGAAGGGGGGACTAGCGGGAGAGCTCAAGAGACCCAGTACTTC.

This CDR3 is CASSSPGQSTGELFF. In nucleotides, the CDR3 is TGCGCCAGCAGCTCACCGGGACAGTCCACCGGGGAGCTGTTTTTT. The chain has TRBV5-1 and TRBJ2-2; 7 nucleotides match TRBD1. V shed 3 bases, J shed 4 bases, and the junction held 6 bases outside the gene matches. The germline V gene encodes CDR1 SGHRS and CDR2 YFSETQ. CDR3 length: 15 residues.

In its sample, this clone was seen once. The CDR3, as DNA: TGCGCCAGCAGCCCCGACCGTAGCGGGGGAGGGAGTTACGAGCAGTACTTC. Translation gives CASSPDRSGGGSYEQYF. This chain uses TRBV4-3 with TRBJ2-7; 9 nucleotides align to TRBD2. V lost 4 bases, J lost 4 bases, and 14 bases stayed unmatched. This CDR3 comprises 17 residues. Germline V CDR1 and CDR2: LGHNA, YSLEER.